Each of the 16 T cell receptor beta chains below was sequenced from the same sample in a study of CD8 T cells in ankylosing spondylitis. MiXCR, run by TCRdb on the 5' RACE reads, gives a single entry per CDR3 protein. Here the sample spans over 75,000 distinct CDR3 sequences, approximately 9% being singletons. Sequenced sample: blood, either unsorted or a sorted T cell fraction (not recorded which). The source is a male donor with ankylosing spondylitis or in good health (not recorded which).

This clonotype was seen a few times. The rearrangement joins TRBV10-3 to TRBJ2-7, with 8 bases identical to TRBD1. The junction had 11 bases not matched to a gene; V was cut back by 10 bases and J by 3 bases. The V gene's germline CDR1 is ENHRY and CDR2 SYGVKD. CDR3 length: 14 residues. The CDR3, as DNA: TGTGCCACCACCTCCGGACAGGGCGTCTACGAGCAGTACTTC. This encodes CATTSGQGVYEQYF.

This clonotype was recorded a few times. One end of the junction varies from germline; a read error may be responsible. The rearrangement links TRBV7-2 to TRBJ2-7, with TRBD1 identical over 10 bases. This CDR3 region has 14 residues. Germline V lookup: CDR1 SGHTA, CDR2 FQGNSA. CDR3 coding DNA: TGTGCCAGCAGCTCTGGGACAGGGGCTTACGTGCAGTACTTC. This encodes CASSSGTGAYVQYF.

This clonotype appeared many times. The rearrangement uses TRBV28 and TRBJ1-6, with 8 bases identical to TRBD1. The CDR3 has 15 amino acids. Germline V gives CDR1 MDHEN, CDR2 SYDVKM. Trimming at V came to 2 bases and at J to 8 bases, leaving 5 bases not matched to a gene. Here the CDR3 reads CASSLRQGAYSPLHF. The CDR3 coding sequence is TGTGCCAGCAGTTTACGCCAGGGGGCTTATTCACCCCTCCACTTT.

This clonotype appeared many times. The rearrangement links TRBV7-2 to TRBJ2-7; a possible D gene is TRBD2 (5 bases). Per the germline V gene, CDR1 is SGHTA and CDR2 is FQGNSA. Between the trimmed V and J ends, which lost 1 base and 9 bases, there was a span of 13 bases. CDR3 size: 13 residues. The CDR3 loop reads CASSLVGGPVQYF. Here the CDR3 DNA reads TGTGCCAGCAGCTTAGTGGGCGGGCCCGTGCAGTACTTC.

The chain employs TRBV28 and TRBJ1-3, with a possible D match to TRBD1 (5 bases). This CDR3 is 15 amino acids long. The V and J ends lost 3 bases and 2 bases respectively, with 11 bases between them. Germline-derived CDR1 and CDR2 are MDHEN and SYDVKM. CDR3: CASSLLGRAGNTIYF. CDR3 coding DNA: TGTGCCAGCAGTTTGTTGGGCAGGGCTGGAAACACCATATATTTT.

Many counts were recorded for this clonotype. The gene calls are TRBV20-1 and TRBJ2-5; D may match TRBD1 or TRBD2 (6 bases each). Between the trimmed V and J ends, which lost 7 bases and 1 base, there was a span of 19 bases. CDR3 size: 15 residues. Germline-derived CDR1 and CDR2 are DFQATT and SNEGSKA (reference sequence). CDR3 in amino acids: CSVPGDGGPQETQYF. The DNA for the CDR3 is TGCAGTGTCCCGGGAGATGGGGGGCCCCAAGAGACCCAGTACTTC.

This clonotype was recorded at least ten times. The chain employs TRBV28 and TRBJ1-5; D is uncertain. This CDR3 comprises 15 residues. The germline V and J ends were trimmed by 6 bases and 4 bases, with 16 bases remaining between them. Germline loops: CDR1 MDHEN, CDR2 SYDVKM. This chain's CDR3 is CASRSPPEANQPQHF. CDR3 coding DNA: TGTGCCAGCAGATCCCCCCCGGAGGCAAATCAGCCCCAGCATTTT. Full variable domain (rest looked up from reference TRBV28 and TRBJ1-5): DVKVTQSSRYLVKRTGEKVFLECVQDMDHENMFWYRQDPGLGLRLIYFSYDVKMKEKGDIPEGYSVSREKKERFSLILESASTNQTSMYLCASRSPPEANQPQHFGDGTRLSIL.

This clonotype was picked up many times. V gene TRBV20-1 combines with J gene TRBJ2-7, with D uncertain. Germline V gene sequence: CDR1 DFQATT, CDR2 SNEGSKA (reference sequence). Deletions cut 5 bases from V and 9 bases from J, with 14 bases between. The CDR3 runs 11 residues. The CDR3 sequence is CSARGPGTQYF. The CDR3 DNA sequence: TGCAGTGCTCGCGGCCCAGGAACGCAGTACTTC.

On this clonotype: One base away lies a much larger clone, so this may be a sequencing read error. V gene TRBV11-1 combines with J gene TRBJ1-1; a possible D gene is TRBD1 (5 bases). CDR3 length equals 12 residues. V was cut by 5 bases and J by 1 base, with 5 bases left in between. Germline V CDR1 and CDR2: SGHAT, FQDESV (reference sequence). The CDR3 coding sequence is TGTGCCAGCAGCACAGGGAACACTGAAGCTTTCTTT. Amino acids: CASSTGNTEAFF.

This clonotype showed up many times. The V gene is TRBV29-1, the J gene TRBJ2-5, with D maybe TRBD2 (5 bases). The V and J ends lost 0 bases and 9 bases respectively, with 8 bases between them. The CDR3 has 11 residues. Germline CDR1 and CDR2: SQVTM and ANQGSEA. In nucleotides, the CDR3 is TGCAGCGTTGAAGATGCCGGGGCCCAGTACTTC. This gives the protein CSVEDAGAQYF.

In its sample, this clonotype was seen many times. The V gene is TRBV5-1, the J gene TRBJ2-1, with TRBD1 matching 8 bases. This CDR3 spans 15 amino acids. CDR1 is SGHRS, CDR2 YFSETQ, per germline. Unmatched junction bases numbered 9, after V lost 2 bases and J lost 8 bases. DNA of the CDR3: TGCGCCAGCAGCTTATGGACAGGGAAGATACATGAGCAGTTCTTC. This translates into CASSLWTGKIHEQFF.

This clonotype was recorded at least ten times. This chain links TRBV12-3 or TRBV12-4 with TRBJ1-5; a possible D gene is TRBD1 (6 bases). This CDR3 is built from 16 residues. The V and J ends lost 5 bases and 0 bases respectively, with 14 bases between them. The CDR3 spells CASSLRTDYSNQPQHF. Written as DNA, the CDR3 is TGTGCCAGCAGTCTCCGGACAGACTATAGCAATCAGCCCCAGCATTTT.

The chain uses TRBV2 and TRBJ2-1; D gene ambiguous. This CDR3 spans 14 amino acids. The V gene's germline CDR1 is SNHLY and CDR2 FYNNEI. Trimming pared 7 bases from V and 0 bases from J, leaving 10 bases between. CDR3 loop: CASKDLSSYNEQFF. In DNA, the CDR3 is TGTGCCAGCAAGGACCTAAGCTCCTACAATGAGCAGTTCTTC.

This clonotype was detected a few times. The CDR3 coding sequence is TGTGCCAGCAGTTACTCGGGGGGCCCTCGGGGCAGGGGGCAGCCTGACGAGCAGTACTTC. It encodes CASSYSGGPRGRGQPDEQYF. The chain uses TRBV6-2 or TRBV6-3 and TRBJ2-7, with 8 bases fitting TRBD1. V lost 0 bases, J lost 5 bases, and 21 bases stayed unmatched. The length of the CDR3 is 20 residues. Germline loops: CDR1 MNHEY, CDR2 SVGEGT.

Here the CDR3 reads CSPRDRGGETQYF. In DNA, the CDR3 is TGCAGCCCCCGGGACAGGGGAGGGGAGACCCAGTACTTC. The chain couples TRBV29-1 to TRBJ2-5; 10 bases are a match to TRBD1. The CDR3 totals 13 residues. Trimming at V came to 8 bases and at J to 5 bases, leaving 8 bases not matched to a gene. Germline V gene data show CDR1 as SQVTM and CDR2 as ANQGSEA. Combining the CDR3 with reference TRBV29-1 and TRBJ2-5 gives the whole variable domain SAVISQKPSRDICQRGTSLTIQCQVDSQVTMMFWYRQQPGQSLTLIATANQGSEATYESGFVIDKFPISRPNLTFSTLTVSNMSPEDSSIYLCSPRDRGGETQYFGPGTRLLVL.

In this sample, this clonotype turned up a few times. The rearrangement joins TRBV7-8 to TRBJ2-3; possible D gene TRBD2, 5 bases. This CDR3 is 16 amino acids long. V dropped 3 bases and J dropped 0 bases, with 13 bases sitting between them. The V gene's germline CDR1 is SGHVS and CDR2 FQNEAQ. The CDR3 DNA reads as TGTGCCAGCAGCTTTGGCCGGACTCCTAGCACAGATACGCAGTATTTT. It translates to CASSFGRTPSTDTQYF.